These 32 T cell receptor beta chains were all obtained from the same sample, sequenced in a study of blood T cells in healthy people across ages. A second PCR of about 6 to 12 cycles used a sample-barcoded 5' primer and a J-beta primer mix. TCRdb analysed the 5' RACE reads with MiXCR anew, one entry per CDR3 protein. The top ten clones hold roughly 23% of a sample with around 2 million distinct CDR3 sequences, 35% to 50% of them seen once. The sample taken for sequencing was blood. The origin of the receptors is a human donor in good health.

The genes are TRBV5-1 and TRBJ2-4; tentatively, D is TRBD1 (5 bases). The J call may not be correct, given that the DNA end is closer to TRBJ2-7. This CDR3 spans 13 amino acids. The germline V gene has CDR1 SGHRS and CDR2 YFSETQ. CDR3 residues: CASSPREYYEQYF. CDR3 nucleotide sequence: TGCGCCAGCAGCCCCAGGGAATACTACGAGCAGTACTTC.

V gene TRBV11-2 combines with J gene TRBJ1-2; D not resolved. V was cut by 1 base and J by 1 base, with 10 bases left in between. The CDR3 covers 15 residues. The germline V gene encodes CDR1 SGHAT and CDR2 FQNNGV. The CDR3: CASSLAPDGNYGYTF. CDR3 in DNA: TGTGCCAGCAGCTTAGCCCCGGACGGTAACTATGGCTACACCTTC.

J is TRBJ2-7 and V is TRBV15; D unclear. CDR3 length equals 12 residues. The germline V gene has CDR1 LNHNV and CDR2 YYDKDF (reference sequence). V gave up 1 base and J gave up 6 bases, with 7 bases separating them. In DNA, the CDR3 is TGTGCCACCAGCAGAGTATCAGGCGAGCAGTACTTC. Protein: CATSRVSGEQYF.

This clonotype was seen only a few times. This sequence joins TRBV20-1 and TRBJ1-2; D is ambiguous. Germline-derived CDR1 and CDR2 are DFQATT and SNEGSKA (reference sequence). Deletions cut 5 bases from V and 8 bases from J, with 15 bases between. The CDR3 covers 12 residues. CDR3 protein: CSAHGWGKGYTF. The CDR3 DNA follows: TGCAGTGCTCATGGGTGGGGTAAAGGCTACACCTTC.

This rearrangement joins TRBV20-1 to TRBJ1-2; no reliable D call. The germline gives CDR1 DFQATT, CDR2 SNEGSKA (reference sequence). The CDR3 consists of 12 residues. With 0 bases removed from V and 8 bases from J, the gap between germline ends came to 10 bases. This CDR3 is CSARDSRSGYTF. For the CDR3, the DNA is TGCAGTGCTAGAGATTCTCGGAGCGGCTACACCTTC.

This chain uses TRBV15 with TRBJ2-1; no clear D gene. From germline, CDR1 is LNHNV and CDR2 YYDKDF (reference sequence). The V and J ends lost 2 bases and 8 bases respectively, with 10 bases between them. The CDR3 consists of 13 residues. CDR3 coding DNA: TGTGCCACCAGCAGAAACCCTATGGATGAGCAGTTCTTC. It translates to CATSRNPMDEQFF.

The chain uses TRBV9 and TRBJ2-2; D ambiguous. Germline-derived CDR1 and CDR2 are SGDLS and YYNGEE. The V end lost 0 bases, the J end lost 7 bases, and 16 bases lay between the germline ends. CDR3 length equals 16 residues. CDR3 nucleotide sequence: TGTGCCAGCAGCGTAGACATAGGATCAGTGAGCGGGGAGCTGTTTTTT. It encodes CASSVDIGSVSGELFF.

The CDR3 is CASSQDGENEQFF. The CDR3 DNA sequence: TGCGCCAGCAGCCAAGATGGGGAGAATGAGCAGTTCTTC. This chain uses TRBV4-1 with TRBJ2-1, with a tentative D call TRBD2 (5 bases). CDR3 length equals 13 residues. V was shortened by 0 bases and J by 7 bases, with 7 bases between the two germline ends. Looked up from germline, CDR1 is MGHRA and CDR2 is YSYEKL.

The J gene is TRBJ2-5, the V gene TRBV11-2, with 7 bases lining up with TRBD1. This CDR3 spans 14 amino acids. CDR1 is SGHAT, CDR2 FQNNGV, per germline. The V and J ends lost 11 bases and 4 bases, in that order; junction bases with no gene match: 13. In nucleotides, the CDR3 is TGTGCCTCAAAACTAGGGGGCTTACGAGAGACCCAGTACTTC. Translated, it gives CASKLGGLRETQYF.

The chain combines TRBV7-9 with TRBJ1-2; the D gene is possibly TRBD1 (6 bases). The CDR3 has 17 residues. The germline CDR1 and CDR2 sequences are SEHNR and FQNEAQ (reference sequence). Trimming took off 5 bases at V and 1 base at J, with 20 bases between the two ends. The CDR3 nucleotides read TGTGCCAGCAGCCTCTCACGAGACAGGTCCAGTAACTATGGCTACACCTTC. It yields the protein CASSLSRDRSSNYGYTF. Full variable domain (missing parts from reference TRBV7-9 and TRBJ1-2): DTGVSQNPRHKITKRGQNVTFRCDPISEHNRLYWYRQTLGQGPEFLTYFQNEAQLEKSRLLSDRFSAERPKGSFSTLEIQRTEQGDSAMYLCASSLSRDRSSNYGYTFGSGTRLTVV.

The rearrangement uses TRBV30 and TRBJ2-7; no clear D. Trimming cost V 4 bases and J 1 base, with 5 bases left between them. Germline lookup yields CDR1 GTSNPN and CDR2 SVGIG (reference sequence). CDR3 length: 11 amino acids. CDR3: CAWKQSYEQYF. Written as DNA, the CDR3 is TGTGCCTGGAAACAGTCCTACGAGCAGTACTTC. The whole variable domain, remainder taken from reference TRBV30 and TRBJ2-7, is SQTIHQWPATLVQPVGSPLSLECTVEGTSNPNLYWYRQAAGRGLQLLFYSVGIGQISSEVPQNLSASRPQDRQFILSSKKLLLSDSGFYLCAWKQSYEQYFGPGTRLTVT.

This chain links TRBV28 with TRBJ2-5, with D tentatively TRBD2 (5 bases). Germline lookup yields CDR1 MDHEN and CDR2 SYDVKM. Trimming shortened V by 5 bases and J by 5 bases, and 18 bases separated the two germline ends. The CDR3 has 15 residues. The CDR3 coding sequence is TGTGCCAGCAGTAAACTAGTGGGGATGGGGGAGACCCAGTACTTC. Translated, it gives CASSKLVGMGETQYF.

CDR3 DNA: TGTGCCAGCAATCGATATAGTTATCCCCCTTACGAGCAGTACTTC. Its protein is CASNRYSYPPYEQYF. V usage is TRBV6-2 or TRBV6-3 and J usage is TRBJ2-7; D is uncertain. The CDR3 contains 15 residues. Germline-derived CDR1 and CDR2 are MNHEY and SVGEGT. Trimming left V 7 bases short and J 4 bases short, with 20 bases between.

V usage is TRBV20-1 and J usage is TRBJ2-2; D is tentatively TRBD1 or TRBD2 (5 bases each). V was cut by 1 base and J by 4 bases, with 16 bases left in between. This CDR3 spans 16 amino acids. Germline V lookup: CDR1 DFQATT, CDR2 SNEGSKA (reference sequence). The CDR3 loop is CSARVSSYRSTGELFF. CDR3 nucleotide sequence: TGCAGTGCTAGAGTCTCTAGCTACAGGTCCACCGGGGAGCTGTTTTTT.

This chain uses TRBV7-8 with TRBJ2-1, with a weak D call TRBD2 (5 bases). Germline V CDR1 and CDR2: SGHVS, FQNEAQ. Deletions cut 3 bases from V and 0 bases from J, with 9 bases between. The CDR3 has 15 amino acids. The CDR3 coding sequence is TGTGCCAGCAGCTTCTCGCGGGTCTCCTACAATGAGCAGTTCTTC. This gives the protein CASSFSRVSYNEQFF.

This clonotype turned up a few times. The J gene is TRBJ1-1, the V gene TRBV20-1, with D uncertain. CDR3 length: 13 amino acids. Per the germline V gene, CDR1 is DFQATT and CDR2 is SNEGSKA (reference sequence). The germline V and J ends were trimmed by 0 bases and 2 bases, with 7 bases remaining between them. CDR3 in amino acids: CSARDGFNTEAFF. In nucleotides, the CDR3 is TGCAGTGCTAGAGATGGCTTCAACACTGAAGCTTTCTTT.

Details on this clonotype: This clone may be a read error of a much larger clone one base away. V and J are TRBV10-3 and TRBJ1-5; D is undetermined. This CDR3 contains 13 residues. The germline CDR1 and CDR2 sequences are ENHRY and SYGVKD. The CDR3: CTISGSSNQPQHF. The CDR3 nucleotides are TGTACCATCAGTGGATCGAGCAATCAGCCCCAGCATTTT.

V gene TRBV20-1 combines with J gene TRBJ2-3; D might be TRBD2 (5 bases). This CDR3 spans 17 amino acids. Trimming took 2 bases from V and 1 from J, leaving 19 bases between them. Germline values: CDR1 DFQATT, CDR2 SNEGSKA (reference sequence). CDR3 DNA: TGCAGTGCTAGAAGTGTAGGCGTACTCGGGGGCACAGATACGCAGTATTTT. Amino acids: CSARSVGVLGGTDTQYF.

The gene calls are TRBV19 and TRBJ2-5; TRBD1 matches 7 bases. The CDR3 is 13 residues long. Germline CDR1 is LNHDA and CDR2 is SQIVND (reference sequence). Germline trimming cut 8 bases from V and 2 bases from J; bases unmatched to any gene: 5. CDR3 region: CASGTALQETQYF. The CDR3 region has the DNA TGTGCCAGTGGGACAGCACTTCAAGAGACCCAGTACTTC.

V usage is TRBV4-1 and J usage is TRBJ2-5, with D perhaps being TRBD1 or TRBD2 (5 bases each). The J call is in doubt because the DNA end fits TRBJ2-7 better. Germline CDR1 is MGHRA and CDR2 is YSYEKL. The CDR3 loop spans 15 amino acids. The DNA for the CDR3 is TGCGCCAGCAGCCAAGATGTCCGGGGCCACTACGAGCAGTACTTC. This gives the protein CASSQDVRGHYEQYF.

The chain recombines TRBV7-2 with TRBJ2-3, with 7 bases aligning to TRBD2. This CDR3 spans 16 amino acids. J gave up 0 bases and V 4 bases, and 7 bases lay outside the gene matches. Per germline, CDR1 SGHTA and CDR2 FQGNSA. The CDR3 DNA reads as TGTGCCAGCAGCTCGTCAGCGGGAACTAGCACAGATACGCAGTATTTT. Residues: CASSSSAGTSTDTQYF.

The CDR3 DNA reads TGTGCCAGCAGCTTAGAGGAAGGGACGCCTAACAATGAGCAGTTCTTC. Its protein product is CASSLEEGTPNNEQFF. The genes are TRBV11-3 and TRBJ2-1, with D perhaps assigned TRBD1 or TRBD2 (5 bases each). The CDR3 covers 16 residues. Germline CDR1 is SGHNT and CDR2 is YENEEA. V lost 0 bases, J lost 5 bases, and 14 bases lay in between.

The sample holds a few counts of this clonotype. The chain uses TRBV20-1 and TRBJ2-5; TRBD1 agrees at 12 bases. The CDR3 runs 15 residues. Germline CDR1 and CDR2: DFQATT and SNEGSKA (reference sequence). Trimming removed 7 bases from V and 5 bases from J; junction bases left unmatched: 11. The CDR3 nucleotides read TGCAGTGTCTCCTTCCCGGGACAGGGGGCCGAGACCCAGTACTTC. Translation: CSVSFPGQGAETQYF.

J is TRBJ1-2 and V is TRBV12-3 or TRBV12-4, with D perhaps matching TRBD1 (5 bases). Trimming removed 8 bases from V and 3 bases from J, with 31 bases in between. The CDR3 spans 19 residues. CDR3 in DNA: TGTGCCAGCTACCGGCGAAGACAGAGCTACCGCACTGGGTACTATGGCTACACCTTC. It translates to CASYRRRQSYRTGYYGYTF.

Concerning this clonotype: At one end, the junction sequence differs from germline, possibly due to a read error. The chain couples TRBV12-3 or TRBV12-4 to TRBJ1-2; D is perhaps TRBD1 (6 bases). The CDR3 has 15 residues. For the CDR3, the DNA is TGTGCCAGCAGTTTTAGGGCAGGGGTATACTATGGCAACACCTTC. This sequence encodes CASSFRAGVYYGNTF.

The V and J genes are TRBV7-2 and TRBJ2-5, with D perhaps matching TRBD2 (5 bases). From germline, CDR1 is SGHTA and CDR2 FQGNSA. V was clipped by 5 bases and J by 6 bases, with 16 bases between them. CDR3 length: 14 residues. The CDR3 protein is CASSPRSGVKTQYF. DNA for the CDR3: TGTGCCAGCAGCCCTAGGTCCGGGGTAAAGACCCAGTACTTC. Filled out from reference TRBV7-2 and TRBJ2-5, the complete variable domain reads GAGVSQSPSNKVTEKGKDVELRCDPISGHTALYWYRQSLGQGLEFLIYFQGNSAPDKSGLPSDRFSAERTGGSVSTLTIQRTQQEDSAVYLCASSPRSGVKTQYFGPGTRLLVL.

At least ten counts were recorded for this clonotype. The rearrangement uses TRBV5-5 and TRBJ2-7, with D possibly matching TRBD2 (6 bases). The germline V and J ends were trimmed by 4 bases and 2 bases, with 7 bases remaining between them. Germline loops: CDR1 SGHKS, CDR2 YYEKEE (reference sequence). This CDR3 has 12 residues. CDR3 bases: TGTGCCAGCAGCAGGACTACCTACGAGCAGTACTTC. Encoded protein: CASSRTTYEQYF.

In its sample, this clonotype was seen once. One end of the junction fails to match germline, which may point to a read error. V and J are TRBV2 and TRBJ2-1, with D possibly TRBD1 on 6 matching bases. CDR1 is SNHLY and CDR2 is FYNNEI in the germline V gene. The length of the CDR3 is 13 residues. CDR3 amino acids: CANSLGHYNEQVF. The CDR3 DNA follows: TGTGCCAACAGTTTGGGACACTACAATGAGCAGGTCTTC.

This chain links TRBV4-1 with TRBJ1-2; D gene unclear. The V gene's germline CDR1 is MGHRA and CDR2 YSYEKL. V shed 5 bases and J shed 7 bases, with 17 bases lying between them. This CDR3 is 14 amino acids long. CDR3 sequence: CASSSRDGRGGYTF. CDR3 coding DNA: TGCGCCAGCAGCTCACGGGATGGGAGAGGTGGCTACACCTTC.

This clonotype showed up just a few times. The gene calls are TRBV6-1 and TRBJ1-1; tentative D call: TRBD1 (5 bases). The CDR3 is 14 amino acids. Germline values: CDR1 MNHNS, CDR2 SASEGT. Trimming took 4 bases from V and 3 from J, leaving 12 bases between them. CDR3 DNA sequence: TGTGCCAGCAGTGGCCTCAGGGTGTACACTGAAGCTTTCTTT. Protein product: CASSGLRVYTEAFF.

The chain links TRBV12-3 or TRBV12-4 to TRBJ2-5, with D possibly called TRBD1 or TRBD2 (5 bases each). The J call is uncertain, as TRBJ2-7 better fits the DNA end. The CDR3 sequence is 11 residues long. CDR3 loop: CASTMGVEQYF. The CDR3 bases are TGTGCCAGCACAATGGGGGTCGAGCAGTACTTC.

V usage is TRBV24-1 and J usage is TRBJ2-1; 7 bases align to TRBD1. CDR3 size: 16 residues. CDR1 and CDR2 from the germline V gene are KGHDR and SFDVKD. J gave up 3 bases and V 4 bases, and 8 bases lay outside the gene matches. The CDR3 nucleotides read TGTGCCACCAGTGACGCCCAGGGGGTCTACTACAATGAGCAGTTCTTC. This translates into CATSDAQGVYYNEQFF.